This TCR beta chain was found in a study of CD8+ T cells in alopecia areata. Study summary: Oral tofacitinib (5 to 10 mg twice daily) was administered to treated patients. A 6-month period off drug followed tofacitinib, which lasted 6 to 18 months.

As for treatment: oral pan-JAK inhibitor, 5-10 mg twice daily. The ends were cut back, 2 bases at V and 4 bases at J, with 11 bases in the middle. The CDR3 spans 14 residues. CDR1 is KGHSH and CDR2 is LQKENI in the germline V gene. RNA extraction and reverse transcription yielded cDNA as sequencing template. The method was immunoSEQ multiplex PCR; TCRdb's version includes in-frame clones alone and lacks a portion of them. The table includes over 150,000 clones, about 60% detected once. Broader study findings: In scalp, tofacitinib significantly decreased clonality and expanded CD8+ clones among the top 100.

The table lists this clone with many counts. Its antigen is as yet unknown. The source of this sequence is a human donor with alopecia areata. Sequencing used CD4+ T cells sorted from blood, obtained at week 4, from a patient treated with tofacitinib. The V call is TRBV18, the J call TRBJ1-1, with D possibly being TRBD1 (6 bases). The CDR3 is CASSPARGGTEAFF. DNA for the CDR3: TGTGCCAGCTCACCAGCAAGGGGGGGCACTGAAGCTTTCTTT.